This T cell receptor beta chain was captured in a study of shared clonotypes between healthy human individuals. On the study more broadly: The cohort had a couple of women and a few men, ages 18 to 49.

Assay used: immunoSEQ multiplex PCR; TCRdb lists only in-frame clones, some missing. The top ten clones hold about 0.34% of a sample with roughly 2,500,000 clones, 90% to 95% of them seen once. Germline V gene sequence: CDR1 SEHNR, CDR2 FQNEAQ (reference sequence). Trimming took 5 bases from V and 5 from J; bases not matched to a gene: 6. The CDR3 consists of 15 residues. The sequence derives from a man aged 18 to 29 in good health. Some clones in this sample may be carry-over from other donors' samples. This chain links TRBV7-9 with TRBJ2-5; 12 bases match TRBD2. Sequencing was performed on naive CD4+ T cells from PBMCs. Subset of the sample: CD45RA+ positively selected. CDR3 protein: CASSHRTSGKETQYF. DNA for the CDR3: TGTGCCAGCAGCCATCGGACTAGCGGGAAGGAGACCCAGTACTTC.